This T cell receptor beta chain stems from a study of tumour-infiltrating T cells in Burkitt lymphoma. Study information: Overall and progression-free survival were predicted by productive clonality.

The table came from immunoSEQ multiplex PCR; TCRdb's copy has only in-frame clones and leaves some out. Found here are some 6,300 clones, around 10% of them singletons; the top ten hold around 2.5%. The CDR3 contains 15 residues. Trimming took 8 bases from V and 0 from J, leaving 15 bases between them. The TCR comes from a human donor with diffuse large B-cell lymphoma. This chain joins TRBV5-3 and TRBJ1-3; a possible D gene is TRBD1 (6 bases). TRBV5-3 is treated as an ORF (open reading frame) with a function not yet certain. Sequenced input: tumor tissue. CDR3 residues: CASPGGQASGNTIYF. CDR3 in DNA: TGTGCCAGTCCCGGGGGACAAGCCTCTGGAAACACCATATATTTT.